The 19 T cell receptor beta chains below all came from one sample that was sequenced in a study of shared clonotypes between healthy human individuals. Assay used: immunoSEQ multiplex PCR; TCRdb lists only in-frame clones, some missing. The data hold more than 1.2 million clones, with around 98.5% observed a single time. The sample was naive CD4+ T cells sorted from blood. Subset specified: CD45RA+ positively selected. Receptor source: a man aged 30 to 45 in good health.

The chain employs TRBV19 and TRBJ2-1; D is possibly TRBD1 (6 bases). There are 13 residues in the CDR3. Trimming stripped 10 bases from V and 4 bases from J, with 14 bases between. Germline V gene lookup returns CDR1 LNHDA and CDR2 SQIVND (reference sequence). The CDR3, as DNA: TGTGCCACCCAGGGGTACGGATACAATGAGCAGTTCTTC. Encoded protein: CATQGYGYNEQFF.

The chain recombines TRBV14 with TRBJ2-7, with a tentative D call TRBD2 (5 bases). This CDR3 contains 15 residues. Trimming removed 1 base at V and 3 bases at J, with 13 bases between. Germline assignment: CDR1 SGHDN and CDR2 FVKESK. CDR3 DNA sequence: TGTGCCAGCAGCCAAGTCGGTAACCGGGACTACGAGCAGTACTTC. Residues: CASSQVGNRDYEQYF.

This chain joins TRBV18 and TRBJ2-1, with 7 bases aligning to TRBD1. CDR3 size: 15 residues. V trimming: 4 bases; J trimming: 9 bases; junction bases outside the gene matches: 12. Germline lookup yields CDR1 KGHSH and CDR2 LQKENI. The CDR3 DNA reads TGTGCCAGCTCACGGCCCCGACAGGGTCTGGGTGAGCAGTTCTTC. This gives the protein CASSRPRQGLGEQFF.

The chain combines TRBV7-9 with TRBJ2-1, with 16 bases matching TRBD2. With 11 bases clipped from V and 0 bases from J, the junction kept 10 bases outside the gene matches. Germline lookup yields CDR1 SEHNR and CDR2 FQNEAQ (reference sequence). This CDR3 is built from 18 residues. CDR3 sequence reads: CAGDRGLAGGSSYNEQFF. CDR3 nucleotide sequence: TGTGCCGGAGACAGGGGACTAGCGGGAGGGAGCTCCTACAATGAGCAGTTCTTC.

The genes are TRBV5-1 and TRBJ2-2, with no clear D. Trimming pared 0 bases from V and 7 bases from J, leaving 7 bases between. The germline V gene encodes CDR1 SGHRS and CDR2 YFSETQ. CDR3 length: 13 residues. The CDR3 reads CASSLAIGGELFF. The CDR3 DNA is TGCGCCAGCAGCTTGGCTATAGGCGGGGAGCTGTTTTTT.

This sequence joins TRBV6-6 and TRBJ1-3; D uncertain. The germline V gene encodes CDR1 MNHNY and CDR2 SVGAGI (reference sequence). Trimming stripped 2 bases from V and 2 bases from J, with 4 bases between. The CDR3 length is 13 residues. The CDR3 reads CASSYRAGNTIYF. CDR3 nucleotide sequence: TGTGCCAGCAGTTACAGGGCTGGAAACACCATATATTTT.

This clone has only one observation. The V and J genes are TRBV18 and TRBJ2-2; D ambiguous. V dropped 3 bases and J dropped 0 bases, with 11 bases sitting between them. CDR1 is KGHSH, CDR2 LQKENI, per germline. The CDR3 spans 16 residues. The CDR3 spells CASSPNLRANTGELFF. The CDR3 DNA is TGTGCCAGCTCACCGAATTTGAGAGCGAACACCGGGGAGCTGTTTTTT.

This chain connects TRBV11-2 to TRBJ2-1; 8 bases are shared with TRBD1. V shed 5 bases, J shed 4 bases, and the junction held 7 bases outside the gene matches. CDR3 length: 15 amino acids. Germline loops: CDR1 SGHAT, CDR2 FQNNGV. The chain's CDR3 is CASSPRDRPYNEQFF. DNA of the CDR3: TGTGCCAGCAGCCCAAGGGACAGGCCATACAATGAGCAGTTCTTC.

This chain connects TRBV7-2 to TRBJ2-7; perhaps D is TRBD1 or TRBD2 (6 bases each). The CDR3 runs 15 residues. Trimming removed 3 bases at V and 4 bases at J, with 16 bases between. Germline V lookup: CDR1 SGHTA, CDR2 FQGNSA. CDR3 bases: TGTGCCAGCAGCTTTGGGGGCGGGAAGGTTTACGAGCAGTACTTC. Its translation: CASSFGGGKVYEQYF. Filled out from reference TRBV7-2 and TRBJ2-7, the complete variable domain reads GAGVSQSPSNKVTEKGKDVELRCDPISGHTALYWYRQSLGQGLEFLIYFQGNSAPDKSGLPSDRFSAERTGGSVSTLTIQRTQQEDSAVYLCASSFGGGKVYEQYFGPGTRLTVT.

The rearrangement links TRBV6-1 to TRBJ1-5; no definite D call. Trimming took 4 bases from V and 4 from J, leaving 14 bases between them. The CDR3 has 15 amino acids. Germline V gene sequence: CDR1 MNHNS, CDR2 SASEGT. The CDR3 is CASSVRRAMNQPQHF. CDR3 sequence (DNA): TGTGCCAGCAGTGTGCGCCGGGCGATGAATCAGCCCCAGCATTTT.

The rearrangement links TRBV6-1 to TRBJ2-7; D unclear. V dropped 2 bases and J dropped 3 bases, with 5 bases sitting between them. The CDR3 contains 12 residues. Germline V gene sequence: CDR1 MNHNS, CDR2 SASEGT. The CDR3 protein is CASSETGYEQYF. The CDR3 DNA is TGTGCCAGCAGTGAAACCGGCTACGAGCAGTACTTC.

In DNA, the CDR3 is TGCGCCAGCAGCCAAGACAGTGGGACGGGGACTGAAGCTTTCTTT. Protein product: CASSQDSGTGTEAFF. J is TRBJ1-1 and V is TRBV4-1; tentative D call: TRBD1 (5 bases). Germline assignment: CDR1 MGHRA and CDR2 YSYEKL. V lost 0 bases, J lost 5 bases, and 13 bases lay in between. The CDR3 has 15 residues.

The gene calls are TRBV7-9 and TRBJ2-1, with TRBD2 matching over 8 bases. Germline V CDR1 and CDR2: SEHNR, FQNEAQ (reference sequence). This CDR3 has 15 amino acids. J was trimmed by 2 bases and V by 5 bases; bases with no gene match: 5. As DNA, the CDR3 is TGTGCCAGCAGCCGACTAGCGCCTACCTACAATGAGCAGTTCTTC. This encodes CASSRLAPTYNEQFF.

The CDR3 loop is CASSQGTGNNEKLFF. DNA of the CDR3: TGTGCCAGCTCACAAGGGACAGGGAACAATGAAAAACTGTTTTTT. This chain joins TRBV18 and TRBJ1-4; 9 bases agree with TRBD1. Germline V gene sequence: CDR1 KGHSH, CDR2 LQKENI. After removal of 4 bases from V and 5 bases from J, the junction contained 5 bases not matched to a gene. This CDR3 is built from 15 residues.

This chain joins TRBV5-4 and TRBJ2-3, with 12 bases aligning to TRBD2. Germline V CDR1 and CDR2: SGHNT, YYREEE (reference sequence). V was clipped by 4 bases and J by 2 bases; unmatched bases: 5. The CDR3 totals 16 residues. This CDR3 is CASSPGLAGNTDTQYF. In DNA, the CDR3 is TGTGCCAGCAGCCCAGGACTAGCGGGGAACACAGATACGCAGTATTTT. The full variable domain, rest sourced from reference TRBV5-4 and TRBJ2-3, is ETGVTQSPTHLIKTRGQQVTLRCSSQSGHNTVSWYQQALGQGPQFIFQYYREEENGRGNFPPRFSGLQFPNYSSELNVNALELDDSALYLCASSPGLAGNTDTQYFGPGTRLTVL.

The rearrangement uses TRBV6-5 and TRBJ1-2; D unclear. Germline CDR1 reads MNHEY; CDR2 reads SVGAGI. Trimming cost V 0 bases and J 8 bases, with 13 bases left between them. The CDR3 runs 14 residues. The CDR3 DNA follows: TGTGCCAGCAGTTACTCATCGGGTTTGTTGGGCTACACCTTC. Translating gives CASSYSSGLLGYTF.

This sequence joins TRBV10-2 and TRBJ1-1; TRBD1 matches 7 bases. Germline V CDR1 and CDR2: WSHSY, SAAADI. The CDR3 contains 13 residues. Trimming cost V 10 bases and J 6 bases; bases outside gene matches: 11. In DNA form, the CDR3 reads TGCGCCACCAGGGGGGTACCAAGGCCTGAAGCTTTCTTT. Translated: CATRGVPRPEAFF.

The chain links TRBV29-1 to TRBJ2-3; tentative D call: TRBD2 (6 bases). Germline V gives CDR1 SQVTM, CDR2 ANQGSEA. This CDR3 has 14 residues. V lost 7 bases to trimming and J lost 2 bases, with 16 bases between them. The CDR3 loop reads CSAGLAPVTDTQYF. The CDR3 DNA sequence: TGCAGCGCAGGGCTAGCGCCTGTCACAGATACGCAGTATTTT.

The J gene is TRBJ2-3, the V gene TRBV5-4; 11 bases line up with TRBD2. Per germline, CDR1 SGHNT and CDR2 YYREEE (reference sequence). The CDR3 runs to 17 residues. Trimming took 2 bases from V and 3 from J; bases not matched to a gene: 8. CDR3: CASSFVGRTSGTDTQYF. Written as DNA, the CDR3 is TGTGCCAGCAGCTTTGTGGGCCGGACTAGCGGGACAGATACGCAGTATTTT.